These 32 T cell receptor beta chains were all obtained from the same sample, sequenced in a study of metastatic and nonmetastatic thyroid tumors. Thyroid surgery had not been preceded by any treatment in any patient. TCRdb re-called the PCR reads with MiXCR. The repertoire holds about 39,000 clones, with about 16% as singletons. Sequenced sample: blood. All receptors come from a female donor with papillary thyroid cancer or a benign thyroid nodule (not recorded which). Some clones in this sample may be carry-over from other donors' samples.

This clone was counted many times. The chain employs TRBV6-1 and TRBJ2-1; 12 bases agree with TRBD1. Germline V gene data show CDR1 as MNHNS and CDR2 as SASEGT. The CDR3 is 15 amino acids. V gave up 6 bases and J gave up 8 bases; unmatched junction bases: 8. The CDR3 reads CASSASGTGGYEQFF. CDR3 nucleotides: TGTGCCAGCAGCGCCTCCGGGACAGGGGGCTATGAGCAGTTCTTC.

This clone occurred many times. The V call is TRBV4-1, the J call TRBJ1-1; D not certain. This CDR3 has 15 amino acids. Trimming removed 3 bases from V and 3 bases from J, with 14 bases in between. Germline-derived CDR1 and CDR2 are MGHRA and YSYEKL. This chain's CDR3 is CASSHLRGRDTEAFF. CDR3 nucleotides: TGCGCCAGCAGCCACCTCCGCGGGCGAGACACTGAAGCTTTCTTT.

This clone was seen many times. CDR3 sequence reads: CSAGQDTNYGYTF. DNA of the CDR3: TGCAGTGCTGGACAGGATACTAACTATGGCTACACCTTC. The chain links TRBV20-1 to TRBJ1-2; 7 nucleotides line up with TRBD1. The CDR3 contains 13 residues. The germline CDR1 and CDR2 sequences are DFQATT and SNEGSKA (reference sequence). The junction had 3 bases not matched to a gene; V was cut back by 5 bases and J by 0 bases.

The chain joins TRBV12-3 or TRBV12-4 to TRBJ2-7; tentative D call: TRBD1 (5 bases). Trimming pared 1 base from V and 5 bases from J, leaving 15 bases between. CDR3 size: 15 residues. The chain's CDR3 is CASSLDSSWGNEQYF. The CDR3 nucleotides are TGTGCCAGCAGTTTAGACTCCTCATGGGGCAACGAGCAGTACTTC.

This clone has at least ten counts. The chain has TRBV27 and TRBJ2-1; perhaps D is TRBD1 or TRBD2 (6 bases each). V gave up 7 bases and J gave up 7 bases, with 17 bases separating them. CDR3 length: 14 amino acids. Germline values: CDR1 MNHEY, CDR2 SMNVEV (reference sequence). This CDR3 reads CASTRRGGPNEQFF. CDR3 nucleotide sequence: TGTGCCAGCACTCGACGTGGGGGGCCAAATGAGCAGTTCTTC.

This clone came up many times. The chain employs TRBV12-5 and TRBJ2-1; the match to TRBD1 covers 9 bases. V dropped 0 bases and J dropped 8; count of bases not matched to a gene: 5. The CDR3 contains 15 residues. Germline V gives CDR1 LGHNT, CDR2 FRNRAP. As DNA, the CDR3 is TGTGCTAGTGGTTTGGTTGGGACAGGGTTTGATGAGCAGTTCTTC. Encoded protein: CASGLVGTGFDEQFF.

About this clone itself: The CDR3 carries no conserved terminal phenylalanine or tryptophan, so it likely arises from a read error. The chain couples TRBV6-6 to TRBJ2-7; no clear D gene. The CDR3 is 13 residues long. V lost 2 bases, J lost 6 bases, and 11 bases lay in between. Germline values: CDR1 MNHNY, CDR2 SVGAGI (reference sequence). For the CDR3, the DNA is TGTGCCAGCAGTTACCCCGTGGAGTTCGAGCAGTACCTC. It codes for CASSYPVEFEQYL.

About this clone: The sample has other DNA sequences that encode this CDR3 too. The chain combines TRBV5-1 with TRBJ2-1, with 8 nucleotides matching TRBD1. CDR1 is SGHRS and CDR2 is YFSETQ in the germline V gene. V trimming: 2 bases; J trimming: 7 bases; junction bases outside the gene matches: 11. This CDR3 is 16 amino acids long. This CDR3 reads CASSFGTGGIGNEQFF. CDR3 coding DNA: TGCGCCAGCAGCTTCGGGACAGGCGGGATCGGAAATGAGCAGTTCTTC. The full variable domain, in which reference TRBV5-1 and TRBJ2-1 provide the parts outside the CDR3, is KAGVTQTPRYLIKTRGQQVTLSCSPISGHRSVSWYQQTPGQGLQFLFEYFSETQRNKGNFPGRFSGRQFSNSRSEMNVSTLELGDSALYLCASSFGTGGIGNEQFFGPGTRLTVL.

This clone was counted at least ten times. The rearrangement links TRBV6-5 to TRBJ2-6; D remains ambiguous. The CDR3 length is 17 residues. Per the germline V gene, CDR1 is MNHEY and CDR2 is SVGAGI. V lost 0 bases and J 0 bases, leaving 9 bases between the germline ends. The CDR3 DNA sequence: TGTGCCAGCAGTTACTCGGGCACCCGCTCTGGGGCCAACGTCCTGACTTTC. Encoded protein: CASSYSGTRSGANVLTF.

Many counts were recorded for this clone. V and J are TRBV24-1 and TRBJ1-4; D ambiguous. Trimming removed 4 bases at V and 11 bases at J, with 10 bases between. The V gene's germline CDR1 is KGHDR and CDR2 SFDVKD. The CDR3 is 12 amino acids. This chain's CDR3 is CATSDQTEKLFF. The CDR3 DNA sequence: TGTGCCACCAGTGACCAGACTGAGAAACTGTTTTTT.

This clone was detected only a few times. A much larger clonotype is one base distant, so this may be a read error. In the same sample, other DNA sequences code for this CDR3. V usage is TRBV2 and J usage is TRBJ1-4; D possibly corresponds to TRBD1 (5 bases). Deletions cut 5 bases from V and 7 bases from J, with 17 bases between. This CDR3 is built from 15 residues. The germline gives CDR1 SNHLY, CDR2 FYNNEI. CDR3 bases: TGTGCCAGCAGTACTCCAGGGTTGGGAAGTGAAAAACTGTTTTTT. It specifies CASSTPGLGSEKLFF.

This clone appeared many times. The chain has TRBV18 and TRBJ2-3; no firm D call. V was cut by 4 bases and J by 4 bases, with 6 bases left in between. This CDR3 is 12 amino acids long. Germline assignment: CDR1 KGHSH and CDR2 LQKENI. CDR3 region: CASSLDPDTQYF. Here the CDR3 DNA reads TGTGCCAGCTCACTGGACCCAGATACGCAGTATTTT.

This clone is judged medium-sized (0.01 to 0.1%). Other nucleotide sequences in the sample specify the same CDR3. The rearrangement links TRBV6-1 to TRBJ1-5; D not certain. The V gene's germline CDR1 is MNHNS and CDR2 SASEGT. The germline V and J ends were trimmed by 6 bases and 4 bases, with 10 bases remaining between them. CDR3 length: 13 residues. The CDR3 coding sequence is TGTGCCAGCAGAGGGCCCAATAATCAGCCCCAGCATTTT. This sequence encodes CASRGPNNQPQHF.

This clone was seen ten or more times. The rearrangement links TRBV28 to TRBJ2-5; D is ambiguous. The CDR3 has 12 amino acids. The V gene's germline CDR1 is MDHEN and CDR2 SYDVKM. V was pared by 11 bases and J by 0 bases, with 10 bases between. The CDR3: CASGRYQETQYF. Here the CDR3 DNA reads TGTGCCTCTGGGCGGTACCAAGAGACCCAGTACTTC. The whole variable domain, remainder taken from reference TRBV28 and TRBJ2-5, is DVKVTQSSRYLVKRTGEKVFLECVQDMDHENMFWYRQDPGLGLRLIYFSYDVKMKEKGDIPEGYSVSREKKERFSLILESASTNQTSMYLCASGRYQETQYFGPGTRLLVL.

This clone appeared many times. The chain is built from TRBV25-1 and TRBJ1-1, with no clear D. Trimming removed 4 bases from V and 1 base from J, with 4 bases in between. The CDR3 spans 12 residues. Germline V gene data show CDR1 as MGHDK and CDR2 as SYGVNS. CDR3 DNA: TGTGCCAGCAGTGTGGGGAACACTGAAGCTTTCTTT. Encoded protein: CASSVGNTEAFF.

The sample holds many counts of this clone. This chain uses TRBV14 with TRBJ1-2, with TRBD1 matching 7 bases. The V gene end was trimmed by 0 bases and the J gene end by 4 bases; junction bases not matched to a gene: 5. Germline V gives CDR1 SGHDN, CDR2 FVKESK. This CDR3 region has 15 residues. CDR3 sequence (DNA): TGTGCCAGCAGCCAAGATCGGGCAGGGGGCTATGGCTACACCTTC. Protein: CASSQDRAGGYGYTF. The full variable domain, with the rest looked up from reference TRBV14 and TRBJ1-2, is EAGVTQFPSHSVIEKGQTVTLRCDPISGHDNLYWYRRVMGKEIKFLLHFVKESKQDESGMPNNRFLAERTGGTYSTLKVQPAELEDSGVYFCASSQDRAGGYGYTFGSGTRLTVV.

V is TRBV4-2 and J is TRBJ2-3, with 7 bases identical to TRBD1. Germline CDR1 reads LGHNA; CDR2 reads YNFKEQ. V was pared by 0 bases and J by 4 bases, with 7 bases of the junction left unmatched. The CDR3 loop spans 16 amino acids. CDR3 amino acids: CASSQETGSGPDTQYF. The CDR3 coding sequence is TGTGCCAGCAGCCAAGAGACAGGGAGTGGACCAGATACGCAGTATTTT.

Many counts were recorded for this clone. J is TRBJ2-7 and V is TRBV28; 7 positions match TRBD1. After removal of 5 bases from V and 2 bases from J, the junction contained 6 bases not matched to a gene. The germline CDR1 and CDR2 sequences are MDHEN and SYDVKM. The CDR3 has 14 amino acids. CDR3 sequence (DNA): TGTGCCAGCAGTCCGGGACAGCGAGCCTACGAGCAGTACTTC. This gives the protein CASSPGQRAYEQYF.

In its sample, this clone was seen many times. V usage is TRBV20-1 and J usage is TRBJ2-1; unclear D gene. This CDR3 region has 12 residues. Trimming removed 7 bases at V and 1 base at J, with 8 bases between. CDR1 and CDR2 (germline): DFQATT, SNEGSKA (reference sequence). CDR3 DNA sequence: TGCAGTGTAGAGTTTTCCTACAATGAGCAGTTCTTC. The encoded protein is CSVEFSYNEQFF.

This clone was seen at least ten times. The chain has TRBV15 and TRBJ1-5; TRBD1 is a possible D gene (5 bases). The CDR3 extends over 15 amino acids. Trimming took 3 bases from V and 6 from J, leaving 15 bases between them. Germline-derived CDR1 and CDR2 are LNHNV and YYDKDF (reference sequence). The CDR3 DNA is TGTGCCACCAGCAGGCAAGGCGGGGCGGGTCAGCCCCAGCATTTT. Its translation: CATSRQGGAGQPQHF. The full variable domain, its missing parts supplied by reference TRBV15 and TRBJ1-5, is DAMVIQNPRYQVTQFGKPVTLSCSQTLNHNVMYWYQQKSSQAPKLLFHYYDKDFNNEADTPDNFQSRRPNTSFCFLDIRSPGLGDTAMYLCATSRQGGAGQPQHFGDGTRLSIL.

There are many counts of this clone. The chain employs TRBV5-1 and TRBJ2-7; 7 bases agree with TRBD2. This CDR3 is 14 amino acids long. J was trimmed by 2 bases and V by 4 bases; bases with no gene match: 6. Germline loops: CDR1 SGHRS, CDR2 YFSETQ. The CDR3 sequence is CASSPSGTTYEQYF. CDR3 in DNA: TGCGCCAGCAGCCCGAGCGGGACTACCTACGAGCAGTACTTC.

This clone was observed many times. V and J are TRBV20-1 and TRBJ2-7, with TRBD2 identical over 8 bases. The CDR3 runs 15 residues. Unmatched junction bases numbered 11, after V lost 5 bases and J lost 2 bases. The germline CDR1 and CDR2 sequences are DFQATT and SNEGSKA (reference sequence). The CDR3 DNA reads TGCAGTGCTTCTTCAGCGGGGGTATCGACCTACGAGCAGTACTTC. It codes for CSASSAGVSTYEQYF.

This clone was found many times. This chain connects TRBV5-8 to TRBJ2-3; TRBD2 might be the D (5 bases). This CDR3 has 15 residues. V was trimmed by 6 bases and J by 2 bases, leaving 16 bases between them. Germline CDR1 reads SGHTS; CDR2 reads YDEGEE. For the CDR3, the DNA is TGTGCCAGCACCCCAGAGGGTCTCACCACAGATACGCAGTATTTT. Its protein is CASTPEGLTTDTQYF.

This clone was counted many times. The chain couples TRBV19 to TRBJ2-7, with a tentative D call TRBD1 (6 bases). This CDR3 is 14 amino acids long. The V end lost 6 bases, the J end lost 2 bases, and 14 bases lay between the germline ends. Germline V CDR1 and CDR2: LNHDA, SQIVND (reference sequence). This CDR3 is CASRYRDGAYEQYF. The CDR3 nucleotides read TGTGCCAGTAGATACAGGGACGGTGCCTACGAGCAGTACTTC. Supplemented by reference TRBV19 and TRBJ2-7, the full variable domain reads DGGITQSPKYLFRKEGQNVTLSCEQNLNHDAMYWYRQDPGQGLRLIYYSQIVNDFQKGDIAEGYSVSREKKESFPLTVTSAQKNPTAFYLCASRYRDGAYEQYFGPGTRLTVT.

By share, this clone ranks as medium-sized. V and J are TRBV30 and TRBJ1-2; D not certain. Trimming took off 5 bases at V and 4 bases at J, with 11 bases between the two ends. The V gene's germline CDR1 is GTSNPN and CDR2 SVGIG (reference sequence). This CDR3 comprises 12 residues. As DNA, the CDR3 is TGTGCCTGGGGTATGGGGATCTATGGCTACACCTTC. It codes for CAWGMGIYGYTF.

The chain is built from TRBV9 and TRBJ1-5; the D gene is possibly TRBD1 (5 bases). CDR3 length: 13 amino acids. CDR1 is SGDLS, CDR2 YYNGEE, per germline. V lost 3 bases and J lost 8, with 12 bases in between. The CDR3: CASSEGLGEPQHF. The DNA for the CDR3 is TGTGCCAGCAGCGAGGGGCTTGGTGAGCCCCAGCATTTT.

This clone appeared many times. CDR3 coding DNA: TGTGCCAGCACTAGCGGAGGGACAGGGACCGATACGCAGTATTTT. Amino acids: CASTSGGTGTDTQYF. The chain links TRBV28 to TRBJ2-3, with 9 nucleotides matching TRBD1. The CDR3 has 15 residues. Germline-derived CDR1 and CDR2 are MDHEN and SYDVKM. Trimming removed 7 bases from V and 6 bases from J; junction bases left unmatched: 11.

The chain has TRBV20-1 and TRBJ2-7, with 12 bases identical to TRBD2. Looked up from germline, CDR1 is DFQATT and CDR2 is SNEGSKA (reference sequence). Trimming took 3 bases from V and 5 from J; bases not matched to a gene: 14. There are 17 residues in the CDR3. The CDR3 loop reads CSARKALAGGTTNEQYF. Here the CDR3 DNA reads TGCAGTGCTAGGAAGGCACTAGCGGGAGGTACTACGAACGAGCAGTACTTC.

A few counts support this clone. V is TRBV20-1 and J is TRBJ2-7, with 7 bases identical to TRBD1. CDR1 and CDR2 from the germline V gene are DFQATT and SNEGSKA (reference sequence). CDR3 length equals 14 residues. V lost 2 bases, J lost 4 bases, and 8 bases stayed unmatched. CDR3 coding DNA: TGCAGTGCTAGACGTGAGGGGGCGCTTTACGAGCAGTACTTC. Its protein is CSARREGALYEQYF.

The V call is TRBV27, the J call TRBJ1-3, with D hard to call. Trimming shortened V by 6 bases and J by 0 bases, and 6 bases separated the two germline ends. Germline CDR1 reads MNHEY; CDR2 reads SMNVEV (reference sequence). There are 13 residues in the CDR3. As DNA, the CDR3 is TGTGCCAGCAGACTTATCTCTGGAAACACCATATATTTT. Amino acids: CASRLISGNTIYF.

This clone was detected ten times or more. This CDR3 is also generated by other DNA sequences in the sample. The rearrangement uses TRBV19 and TRBJ2-7; tentative D call: TRBD1 (6 bases). Trimming left V 7 bases short and J 2 bases short, with 15 bases between. CDR1 and CDR2 from the germline V gene are LNHDA and SQIVND (reference sequence). CDR3 size: 14 residues. The CDR3 sequence: CASTTGTDAYEQYF. Here the CDR3 DNA reads TGTGCCAGTACCACAGGGACGGACGCCTACGAGCAGTACTTC.

This clone was detected ten times or more. Since a much larger clone is just one base distant, this may be a read error. The chain recombines TRBV7-2 with TRBJ2-7, with 11 bases fitting TRBD2. The CDR3 spans 17 residues. Germline loops: CDR1 SGHTA, CDR2 FQGNSA. Trimming took 2 bases from V and 3 from J; bases not matched to a gene: 9. The DNA for the CDR3 is TGTGCCAGCAGCTTAAGCGTAGCGGGAGGGATATTCTACGAGCAGTACTTC. It yields the protein CASSLSVAGGIFYEQYF.